Presented here are 6 T cell receptor beta chains from one specimen sequenced in a study of blood T cell repertoires in COVID-19. Data came from immunoSEQ multiplex PCR; TCRdb stores just in-frame clones and leaves some out. Of fewer than 350,000 clones listed, approximately 80% are singletons. Sequencing was carried out using peripheral blood. All receptors derive from a woman aged 55-70 years with active or convalescent COVID-19.

This chain links TRBV6-6 with TRBJ2-3; 10 nucleotides match TRBD2. CDR3 size: 16 residues. V dropped 5 bases and J dropped 0; count of bases not matched to a gene: 5. CDR1 MNHNY and CDR2 SVGAGI come from the germline V gene (reference sequence). CDR3 protein: CASSNQRGGSTDTQYF. The CDR3 nucleotides read TGTGCCAGCAGTAACCAGCGGGGGGGGAGCACAGATACGCAGTATTTT.

The CDR3: CASSLARTGSYEQYF. Written as DNA, the CDR3 is TGTGCCAGCAGCTTGGCCCGGACAGGGTCCTACGAGCAGTACTTC. The V call is TRBV5-4, the J call TRBJ2-7; 8 nucleotides align to TRBD1. The J segment lost 1 base and the V segment lost 0 bases, leaving 3 bases of the junction unmatched. CDR1 SGHNT and CDR2 YYREEE come from the germline V gene (reference sequence). The CDR3 is made up of 15 amino acids.

The rearrangement uses TRBV7-6 and TRBJ2-2; 8 nucleotides align to TRBD1. The CDR3 has 15 amino acids. V shed 4 bases and J 4 bases; nucleotides not matched to a gene: 5. Germline lookup yields CDR1 SGHVS and CDR2 FNYEAQ. This CDR3 reads CASSYRQGSTGELFF. The CDR3 region has the DNA TGTGCCAGCAGCTACAGACAGGGGAGCACCGGGGAGCTGTTTTTT.

V is TRBV9 and J is TRBJ2-1; D may be TRBD2 (5 bases). Trimming shortened V by 4 bases and J by 0 bases, and 11 bases separated the two germline ends. Germline assignment: CDR1 SGDLS and CDR2 YYNGEE. There are 15 residues in the CDR3. The CDR3 region is CASSPDGVSYNEQFF. For the CDR3, the DNA is TGTGCCAGCAGCCCAGACGGGGTCTCCTACAATGAGCAGTTCTTC.

This clone was picked up a small number of times. The V and J genes are TRBV3-1 (or the pseudogene TRBV3-2) and TRBJ1-1; D might be TRBD1 (6 bases). The CDR3 length is 14 residues. Trimming pared 0 bases from V and 3 bases from J, leaving 8 bases between. Germline values: CDR1 LGHDT, CDR2 YNNKEL (reference sequence). CDR3 bases: TGTGCCAGCAGCCAAGAGCGGGGGCACACTGAAGCTTTCTTT. Its protein is CASSQERGHTEAFF.

The rearrangement joins TRBV27 to TRBJ1-6, with a possible D match to TRBD1 (5 bases). The CDR3 covers 15 residues. Germline V gene sequence: CDR1 MNHEY, CDR2 SMNVEV (reference sequence). The ends were cut back, 6 bases at V and 9 bases at J, with 18 bases in the middle. Written as DNA, the CDR3 is TGTGCCAGCAGGGCACGGGCGGGGGAGACTTCACCCCTCCACTTT. Protein: CASRARAGETSPLHF.